A single sample is the source of the 30 T cell receptor beta chains below, sequenced in a study of T cells in Graves' hyperthyroidism and ophthalmopathy. The TCR beta CDR3 regions underwent amplification using RNA transcripts as the source. Researchers ran a first-round RT-PCR on the TCR CDR3 using the HTBI primer set. Via MiXCR, TCRdb re-called the multiplex PCR reads, giving one row per CDR3 protein. Of around 340,000 distinct CDR3 sequences in the sample, 14% are singletons; the top ten hold roughly 24%. Sample: blood. The receptors were gathered from a woman aged 25 to 39 with Graves' hyperthyroidism.

This clonotype has ten or more counts. The rearrangement links TRBV12-3 or TRBV12-4 to TRBJ2-1; D is perhaps TRBD1 (5 bases). V lost 5 bases, J lost 4 bases, and 9 bases lay in between. This CDR3 has 13 residues. CDR3 coding DNA: TGTGCCAGCAGTAGGGGTCGGTACAATGAGCAGTTCTTC. It is translated as CASSRGRYNEQFF.

This clonotype has a handful of counts. V usage is TRBV19 and J usage is TRBJ2-2, with D perhaps matching TRBD1 (5 bases). CDR1 and CDR2 (germline): LNHDA, SQIVND (reference sequence). The CDR3 contains 15 residues. Between the trimmed V and J ends, which lost 0 bases and 7 bases, there was a span of 12 bases. CDR3 protein: CASSIDPRVGGELFF. Here the CDR3 DNA reads TGTGCCAGTAGTATAGATCCCAGGGTTGGCGGGGAGCTGTTTTTT.

This clonotype occurred many times. This chain links TRBV20-1 with TRBJ2-3; 9 nucleotides match TRBD1. The V gene's germline CDR1 is DFQATT and CDR2 SNEGSKA (reference sequence). V shed 0 bases and J 5 bases; nucleotides not matched to a gene: 6. The CDR3 has 15 amino acids. The DNA for the CDR3 is TGCAGTGCTAGAGATGGGGGACAGGGTGGAGATACGCAGTATTTT. Translating gives CSARDGGQGGDTQYF.

This clonotype was seen once. The genes are TRBV15 and TRBJ2-4; the match to TRBD1 covers 8 bases. The V and J ends lost 10 bases and 1 base, in that order; junction bases with no gene match: 6. The CDR3 contains 14 residues. Germline values: CDR1 LNHNV, CDR2 YYDKDF (reference sequence). Here the CDR3 DNA reads TGTGCCAACGAGGACAGGGAGGCCAAAAACATTCAGTACTTC. Translating it yields CANEDREAKNIQYF.

This clonotype was detected many times. The J gene is TRBJ2-1, the V gene TRBV28, with TRBD2 as a possible D gene (7 bases). V lost 8 bases, J lost 4 bases, and 15 bases lay in between. The length of the CDR3 is 14 residues. Germline CDR1 reads MDHEN; CDR2 reads SYDVKM. CDR3 nucleotide sequence: TGTGCCAGCTTCGGGGGGCGGGTTTACAATGAGCAGTTCTTC. Protein sequence: CASFGGRVYNEQFF.

Only a few counts were recorded for this clonotype. The chain joins TRBV19 to TRBJ1-5, with TRBD1 matching over 7 bases. Germline CDR1 is LNHDA and CDR2 is SQIVND (reference sequence). The CDR3 has 11 residues. The J segment lost 12 bases and the V segment lost 7 bases, leaving 6 bases of the junction unmatched. CDR3 protein: CASTTQGDQHF. The CDR3 DNA reads TGTGCCAGTACTACCCAGGGGGACCAGCATTTT.

This clonotype was detected ten times or more. The chain employs TRBV4-2 and TRBJ1-2; 9 bases agree with TRBD1. The CDR3 loop spans 15 amino acids. Looked up from germline, CDR1 is LGHNA and CDR2 is YNFKEQ. Trimming removed 1 base from V and 11 bases from J; junction bases left unmatched: 11. CDR3 nucleotides: TGTGCCAGCAGCCAAGCATTCGGACAGGGGAGCGATTACACCTTC. Protein product: CASSQAFGQGSDYTF.

The table lists this clonotype with many counts. The rearrangement links TRBV28 to TRBJ2-4; D possibly matches TRBD1 or TRBD2 (7 bases each). This CDR3 region has 19 residues. Trimming left V 2 bases short and J 1 base short, with 21 bases between. Germline CDR1 and CDR2: MDHEN and SYDVKM. The CDR3 nucleotides are TGTGCCAGCAGTTTAGTCAGGGGGGGGGAAAAGGCGGCCAAAAACATTCAGTACTTC. This codes for CASSLVRGGEKAAKNIQYF.

This clonotype was seen at least ten times. V gene TRBV30 combines with J gene TRBJ1-5; maybe TRBD1 (5 bases). With 0 bases removed from V and 4 bases from J, the gap between germline ends came to 10 bases. CDR3 length: 14 residues. The germline CDR1 and CDR2 sequences are GTSNPN and SVGIG (reference sequence). CDR3 sequence reads: CAWSVGTVNQPQHF. CDR3 bases: TGTGCCTGGAGTGTGGGGACGGTGAATCAGCCCCAGCATTTT.

This clonotype has ten or more counts. The CDR3 protein is CASSSGVERPYEQYF. CDR3 nucleotide sequence: TGTGCCAGTTCCTCGGGGGTCGAAAGGCCCTACGAGCAGTACTTC. This chain connects TRBV19 to TRBJ2-7; possibly TRBD2 for D (6 bases). The germline gives CDR1 LNHDA, CDR2 SQIVND (reference sequence). The germline V and J ends were trimmed by 8 bases and 2 bases, with 19 bases remaining between them. This CDR3 spans 15 amino acids.

The genes are TRBV28 and TRBJ1-5, with 8 positions matching TRBD1. CDR1 is MDHEN, CDR2 SYDVKM, per germline. Losses at the gene ends were 8 bases for V and 3 bases for J; bases not matched to a gene: 9. This CDR3 comprises 15 residues. The CDR3 sequence: CASLGGGQVNQPQHF. The CDR3 DNA reads as TGTGCCAGCTTGGGGGGGGGACAGGTCAATCAGCCCCAGCATTTT.

The chain uses TRBV19 and TRBJ2-5; D is unclear. Germline V gene lookup returns CDR1 LNHDA and CDR2 SQIVND (reference sequence). Trimming removed 3 bases from V and 0 bases from J, with 11 bases in between. The CDR3 spans 15 residues. CDR3 sequence reads: CASSIHLPDQETQYF. CDR3 bases: TGTGCCAGTAGTATCCATCTGCCAGACCAAGAGACCCAGTACTTC.

This clonotype was detected a few times. The rearrangement links TRBV10-3 to TRBJ2-5; TRBD2 aligns across 8 bases. The CDR3 spans 15 residues. V lost 4 bases, J lost 2 bases, and 6 bases stayed unmatched. Germline assignment: CDR1 ENHRY and CDR2 SYGVKD. This CDR3 is CAISAGTSSQETQYF. The CDR3 DNA reads as TGTGCCATCAGTGCCGGGACTAGTTCTCAAGAGACCCAGTACTTC.

V is TRBV6-1 and J is TRBJ2-6; 8 bases fit TRBD1. There are 17 residues in the CDR3. Losses at the gene ends were 4 bases for V and 2 bases for J; bases not matched to a gene: 7. Germline V lookup: CDR1 MNHNS, CDR2 SASEGT. In nucleotides, the CDR3 is TGTGCCAGCAGTGGCCGGGACAGGCACCCTGGGGCCAACGTCCTGACTTTC. This codes for CASSGRDRHPGANVLTF.

Many counts were recorded for this clonotype. The chain has TRBV19 and TRBJ2-1; 9 nucleotides match TRBD2. Germline V gene lookup returns CDR1 LNHDA and CDR2 SQIVND (reference sequence). V shed 3 bases and J 6 bases; nucleotides not matched to a gene: 12. The CDR3 spans 17 residues. CDR3 sequence (DNA): TGTGCCAGTAGTATTGGATTCGCGGGAGGGCCCGTCAATGAGCAGTTCTTC. It codes for CASSIGFAGGPVNEQFF.

This clonotype was counted only a few times. The chain links TRBV6-2 or TRBV6-3 to TRBJ1-5; no clear D. The CDR3 is 12 residues long. V was clipped by 6 bases and J by 6 bases, with 9 bases between them. Per the germline V gene, CDR1 is MNHEY and CDR2 is SVGEGT. DNA of the CDR3: TGTGCCAGCAGGGAGGAGGGTCAGCCCCAGCATTTT. It yields the protein CASREEGQPQHF.

The chain has TRBV19 and TRBJ2-1; D is unresolved. Germline assignment: CDR1 LNHDA and CDR2 SQIVND (reference sequence). The CDR3 runs 14 residues. V lost 5 bases to trimming and J lost 0 bases, with 8 bases between them. CDR3 residues: CASSQGYSYNEQFF. CDR3 coding DNA: TGTGCCAGTAGTCAAGGGTACTCCTACAATGAGCAGTTCTTC.

This clonotype was picked up a small number of times. This chain joins TRBV10-3 and TRBJ2-1; TRBD2 matches at 8 bases. V shed 6 bases and J 7 bases; nucleotides not matched to a gene: 11. This CDR3 comprises 15 residues. Per germline, CDR1 ENHRY and CDR2 SYGVKD. The CDR3 is CAIRHEAGESNEQFF. The CDR3 coding sequence is TGTGCCATCAGACATGAAGCGGGAGAATCAAATGAGCAGTTCTTC.

This clonotype was counted only a few times. The CDR3 nucleotides read TGTGCCAGCAGCTTCAAAGCGGGGGGGGGGGGTCGATCTGGGGCCAACGTCCTGACTTTC. It codes for CASSFKAGGGGRSGANVLTF. The V call is TRBV7-2, the J call TRBJ2-6, with 10 bases that match TRBD2. V was clipped by 3 bases and J by 1 base; unmatched bases: 12. Germline loops: CDR1 SGHTA, CDR2 FQGNSA. The length of the CDR3 is 20 residues. Full variable domain (rest looked up from reference TRBV7-2 and TRBJ2-6): GAGVSQSPSNKVTEKGKDVELRCDPISGHTALYWYRQSLGQGLEFLIYFQGNSAPDKSGLPSDRFSAERTGGSVSTLTIQRTQQEDSAVYLCASSFKAGGGGRSGANVLTFGAGSRLTVL.

A remark on this clonotype: A read error is possible here, since a much larger clone lies one base away. This sequence joins TRBV28 and TRBJ1-5; D is ambiguous. In germline, CDR1 is MDHEN, CDR2 SYDVKM. The CDR3 is made up of 14 amino acids. CDR3 amino acids: CASSLIGGNKPQHF. The CDR3, as DNA: TGTGCCAGCAGTTTAATCGGCGGCAATAAGCCCCAGCATTTT.

This clonotype came up many times. This rearrangement joins TRBV11-2 to TRBJ1-5; no firm D call. The CDR3 length is 17 residues. Looked up from germline, CDR1 is SGHAT and CDR2 is FQNNGV. V lost 1 base to trimming and J lost 0 bases, with 13 bases between them. In DNA, the CDR3 is TGTGCCAGCAGCTTAGTGGAGGGCTGGAATAGCAATCAGCCCCAGCATTTT. It is translated as CASSLVEGWNSNQPQHF.

This clonotype was seen ten or more times. This chain connects TRBV30 to TRBJ1-1; TRBD1 might be the D (6 bases). The V gene's germline CDR1 is GTSNPN and CDR2 SVGIG (reference sequence). This CDR3 is built from 10 residues. V dropped 6 bases and J dropped 11 bases, with 13 bases sitting between them. The CDR3 reads CACRDTLAFF. The DNA of the CDR3 is TGTGCCTGTCGGGACACACTCGCTTTCTTT.

The chain links TRBV18 to TRBJ2-7; no definite D call. The CDR3 has 14 amino acids. Per germline, CDR1 KGHSH and CDR2 LQKENI. The germline V and J ends were trimmed by 2 bases and 1 base, with 9 bases remaining between them. This CDR3 is CASSPSADSYEQYF. DNA for the CDR3: TGTGCCAGCTCACCATCAGCTGATTCCTACGAGCAGTACTTC.

V is TRBV6-1 and J is TRBJ2-5; 8 positions agree with TRBD2. J was trimmed by 5 bases and V by 8 bases; bases with no gene match: 10. The CDR3 sequence is 14 residues long. Germline CDR1 is MNHNS and CDR2 is SASEGT. The CDR3 bases are TGTGCCAGCCGCCGGGAGGGCGGTTTGGAGACCCAGTACTTC. Translated, it gives CASRREGGLETQYF.

For this clonotype: A much larger clone differs by one base, so this may be a read error. Given the absence of the conserved phenylalanine or tryptophan at the CDR3 end, a read error is likely. The rearrangement links TRBV24-1 to TRBJ2-5, with D perhaps TRBD1 (6 bases). Germline-derived CDR1 and CDR2 are KGHDR and SFDVKD. Trimming cost V 3 bases and J 5 bases, with 9 bases left between them. The CDR3 loop spans 13 amino acids. The DNA for the CDR3 is TGTGCCACCAGTGATGGGACAAAGGAGACCCAGTACCTC. Protein product: CATSDGTKETQYL.

This clonotype was seen many times. The CDR3 DNA sequence: TGTGCCAGCAGTTTAGACCCCAAGCAGGCCCAGCATTTT. Encoded protein: CASSLDPKQAQHF. The genes are TRBV12-3 or TRBV12-4 and TRBJ1-5; D unclear. CDR3 size: 13 residues. Trimming pared 1 base from V and 11 bases from J, leaving 12 bases between.

The chain uses TRBV7-3 and TRBJ2-5; TRBD2 might be the D (5 bases). CDR3 size: 13 residues. The germline V and J ends were trimmed by 6 bases and 4 bases, with 12 bases remaining between them. CDR1 is SGHTA, CDR2 FQGTGA, per germline. CDR3 DNA: TGTGCCAGCAGTTTTTCTAGCACAGAGACCCAGTACTTC. As protein: CASSFSSTETQYF.

CDR3 bases: TGTGCCAGCAGCGCCCGGGTTTCGGGCCAAGAGACCCAGTACTTC. Its translation is CASSARVSGQETQYF. The chain carries TRBV7-9 and TRBJ2-5; no firm D call. The V end lost 5 bases, the J end lost 1 base, and 14 bases lay between the germline ends. The length of the CDR3 is 15 residues. The germline CDR1 and CDR2 sequences are SEHNR and FQNEAQ (reference sequence).

The sample holds a few counts of this clonotype. DNA for the CDR3: TGTGCCAGCAGCTTAGGGCCTAGCGGCACAGATACGCAGTATTTT. Amino acids: CASSLGPSGTDTQYF. The chain links TRBV7-2 to TRBJ2-3, with TRBD2 as a possible D gene (6 bases). Germline V gene lookup returns CDR1 SGHTA and CDR2 FQGNSA. Deletions cut 1 base from V and 1 base from J, with 9 bases between. The CDR3 runs to 15 residues.

This clonotype showed up many times. V usage is TRBV7-2 and J usage is TRBJ1-5, with 7 bases identical to TRBD1. The CDR3 length is 14 residues. V dropped 6 bases and J dropped 3; count of bases not matched to a gene: 5. Germline-derived CDR1 and CDR2 are SGHTA and FQGNSA. The DNA for the CDR3 is TGTGCCAGCAGTCACGACAGGGCCAATCAGCCCCAGCATTTT. Protein product: CASSHDRANQPQHF. The full variable domain, in which reference TRBV7-2 and TRBJ1-5 provide the parts outside the CDR3, is GAGVSQSPSNKVTEKGKDVELRCDPISGHTALYWYRQSLGQGLEFLIYFQGNSAPDKSGLPSDRFSAERTGGSVSTLTIQRTQQEDSAVYLCASSHDRANQPQHFGDGTRLSIL.